A single sample gave rise to the 19 T cell receptor beta chains below, sequenced in a study of T-cell reconstitution after alpha-beta-depleted transplantation in children. Researchers prepared the TCRbeta library using unique molecular identifiers, the study reports. TCRdb re-analysed the PCR reads in MiXCR, keeping a single row per CDR3 protein. Of about 350,000 distinct CDR3 sequences in the sample, 15% to 20% were seen once. The sequencing used PBMCs, mostly from graft donor cells, collected 360 days after TCRalphabeta/CD19-depleted stem cell transplant. Source of these receptors: a male patient under 10 years old who had a stem cell transplant for acute lymphoblastic leukemia, so the T cells may come from the graft donor.

The chain is built from TRBV5-1 and TRBJ2-5, with TRBD2 matching 8 bases. V lost 5 bases to trimming and J lost 2 bases; unmatched junction nucleotides: 8. Germline lookup yields CDR1 SGHRS and CDR2 YFSETQ. This CDR3 is built from 15 residues. The CDR3 DNA reads TGCGCCAGCAGTTCCGAGCGGGAGATACAAGAGACCCAGTACTTC. Its translation is CASSSEREIQETQYF.

The chain uses TRBV27 and TRBJ2-1, with 7 bases identical to TRBD2. Trimming removed 3 bases from V and 2 bases from J; junction bases left unmatched: 7. Germline V gene sequence: CDR1 MNHEY, CDR2 SMNVEV (reference sequence). CDR3 length equals 16 residues. CDR3 nucleotide sequence: TGTGCCAGCAGTTTTGGCGGACTAGTTGCCTACAATGAGCAGTTCTTC. Amino acids: CASSFGGLVAYNEQFF.

V gene TRBV20-1 combines with J gene TRBJ2-5; D gene unclear. This CDR3 is built from 11 residues. Trimming pared 6 bases from V and 2 bases from J, leaving 7 bases between. Germline V CDR1 and CDR2: DFQATT, SNEGSKA (reference sequence). This CDR3 is CSARTQETQYF. CDR3 DNA sequence: TGCAGTGCCCGGACGCAAGAGACCCAGTACTTC.

This chain links TRBV28 with TRBJ2-7; 10 positions match TRBD2. The CDR3 spans 15 residues. Germline CDR1 is MDHEN and CDR2 is SYDVKM. The V and J ends lost 9 bases and 1 base, in that order; junction bases with no gene match: 9. CDR3 region: CASRPSGSVSYEQYF. DNA for the CDR3: TGTGCCAGTAGACCTAGCGGGAGCGTTTCCTACGAGCAGTACTTC.

The rearrangement joins TRBV3-1 to TRBJ2-5, with 7 bases matching TRBD2. V trimming: 5 bases; J trimming: 6 bases; junction bases outside the gene matches: 12. The CDR3 is 15 amino acids. Germline loops: CDR1 LGHDT, CDR2 YNNKEL (reference sequence). The DNA for the CDR3 is TGTGCCAGCAGCGCGCCTGGACTAGTCGGACAGACCCAGTACTTC. This translates into CASSAPGLVGQTQYF.

This chain connects TRBV10-3 to TRBJ2-3, with TRBD2 identical over 7 bases. Per the germline V gene, CDR1 is ENHRY and CDR2 is SYGVKD. J gave up 2 bases and V 3 bases, and 5 bases lay outside the gene matches. The CDR3 is made up of 15 amino acids. CDR3 residues: CAISDRSGITDTQYF. In DNA, the CDR3 is TGTGCCATCAGTGACCGCAGCGGGATCACAGATACGCAGTATTTT.

At least ten counts were recorded for this clonotype. This chain links TRBV9 with TRBJ2-1, with 8 positions matching TRBD2. Germline V CDR1 and CDR2: SGDLS, YYNGEE. This CDR3 contains 16 residues. J lost 7 bases, V lost 0 bases, and 9 bases had no gene match. CDR3 protein: CASSVAGGQVGNEQFF. The DNA of the CDR3 is TGTGCCAGCAGCGTAGCGGGAGGGCAAGTGGGGAATGAGCAGTTCTTC.

This clonotype is a singleton in its sample. J is TRBJ1-2 and V is TRBV4-1, with 9 positions matching TRBD1. The CDR3 is made up of 15 amino acids. Germline CDR1 reads MGHRA; CDR2 reads YSYEKL. V gave up 0 bases and J gave up 4 bases; unmatched junction bases: 3. The CDR3 sequence: CASSQERTGAYGYTF. The CDR3 DNA reads TGCGCCAGCAGCCAAGAAAGGACAGGGGCCTATGGCTACACCTTC.

Comment on this clonotype: A single base separates this from a much larger clone, so it may be a read error. The chain links TRBV5-6 to TRBJ1-2; 7 bases match TRBD1. Germline lookup yields CDR1 SGHDT and CDR2 YYEEEE. V lost 5 bases, J lost 4 bases, and 5 bases stayed unmatched. This CDR3 comprises 13 residues. Here the CDR3 DNA reads TGTGCCAGCAGGGCCGGGACAGTCTATGGCTACACCTTC. It specifies CASRAGTVYGYTF. Together with reference TRBV5-6 and TRBJ1-2, the CDR3 gives the full variable domain: DAGVTQSPTHLIKTRGQQVTLRCSPKSGHDTVSWYQQALGQGPQFIFQYYEEEERQRGNFPDRFSGHQFPNYSSELNVNALLLGDSALYLCASRAGTVYGYTFGSGTRLTVV.

V gene TRBV4-1 combines with J gene TRBJ1-2; D unclear. CDR3 length: 16 residues. V was pared by 0 bases and J by 3 bases, with 14 bases between. Germline V gene sequence: CDR1 MGHRA, CDR2 YSYEKL. The CDR3 DNA sequence: TGCGCCAGCAGCCAAGAAATCCGAGGGCCGTACTATGGCTACACCTTC. Protein sequence: CASSQEIRGPYYGYTF.

This clonotype was seen a few times. The chain uses TRBV12-3 or TRBV12-4 and TRBJ1-3, with D possibly being TRBD1 (5 bases). The CDR3 extends over 14 amino acids. Trimming cost V 3 bases and J 8 bases, with 14 bases left between them. CDR3 in amino acids: CASSFGTEGDTIYF. The CDR3 DNA follows: TGTGCCAGCAGTTTCGGGACGGAAGGAGACACCATATATTTT.

The sample holds many counts of this clonotype. The CDR3: CASSRVPGRTEAFF. CDR3 DNA: TGTGCCAGCAGCCGAGTCCCAGGGCGAACTGAAGCTTTCTTT. The V gene is TRBV6-5, the J gene TRBJ1-1; possible D gene TRBD1, 5 bases. Germline CDR1 is MNHEY and CDR2 is SVGAGI. The V gene lost 6 bases and the J gene lost 5 bases, with 16 bases spanning the gap. This CDR3 has 14 amino acids.

In this sample, this clonotype turned up a few times. The rearrangement joins TRBV10-3 to TRBJ2-3; 8 nucleotides align to TRBD2. This CDR3 contains 15 residues. CDR1 ENHRY and CDR2 SYGVKD come from the germline V gene. V lost 10 bases to trimming and J lost 1 base; unmatched junction nucleotides: 10. The CDR3 is CATAGGARGTDTQYF. CDR3 coding DNA: TGTGCCACGGCCGGGGGGGCCAGGGGCACAGATACGCAGTATTTT.

The chain joins TRBV20-1 to TRBJ2-7, with TRBD2 matching over 7 bases. CDR1 and CDR2 from the germline V gene are DFQATT and SNEGSKA (reference sequence). V shed 2 bases and J 7 bases; nucleotides not matched to a gene: 8. This CDR3 is built from 13 residues. CDR3 DNA: TGCAGTGCTAGACGAAGCGGGACGGATGAGCAGTACTTC. This translates into CSARRSGTDEQYF.

This chain connects TRBV18 to TRBJ1-3, with 8 bases matching TRBD1. Germline CDR1 is KGHSH and CDR2 is LQKENI. The CDR3 runs 17 residues. V dropped 6 bases and J dropped 3; count of bases not matched to a gene: 13. Written as DNA, the CDR3 is TGTGCCAGCTCCCCGGGACAGGCGGCTTGGATTGGAAACACCATATATTTT. Encoded protein: CASSPGQAAWIGNTIYF.

This clonotype was seen repeatedly, ten times or more. CDR3 in amino acids: CSVEDPSGRDNEQFF. The CDR3 DNA sequence: TGCAGCGTTGAAGACCCTAGCGGGAGGGACAATGAGCAGTTCTTC. The chain is built from TRBV29-1 and TRBJ2-1; 12 bases agree with TRBD2. CDR3 length equals 15 residues. Looked up from germline, CDR1 is SQVTM and CDR2 is ANQGSEA. J was trimmed by 5 bases and V by 0 bases; bases with no gene match: 2.

The chain couples TRBV4-3 to TRBJ2-1, with 9 positions matching TRBD1. The germline V gene has CDR1 LGHNA and CDR2 YSLEER. The CDR3 has 16 residues. V was clipped by 0 bases and J by 4 bases; unmatched bases: 4. The CDR3 DNA sequence: TGCGCCAGCAGCCAAGATTACGGGACAGGGTACAATGAGCAGTTCTTC. Translation: CASSQDYGTGYNEQFF.

The chain recombines TRBV4-3 with TRBJ2-5; D is unclear. From germline, CDR1 is LGHNA and CDR2 YSLEER. This CDR3 spans 15 amino acids. Trimming took 0 bases from V and 1 from J, leaving 9 bases between them. The CDR3 here is CASSQDARSQETQYF. DNA of the CDR3: TGCGCCAGCAGCCAAGATGCGCGGAGCCAAGAGACCCAGTACTTC.

This clonotype turned up a few times. This chain uses TRBV29-1 with TRBJ2-1, with 9 nucleotides matching TRBD2. The CDR3 has 15 amino acids. The V gene end was trimmed by 1 base and the J gene end by 4 bases; junction bases not matched to a gene: 5. The germline CDR1 and CDR2 sequences are SQVTM and ANQGSEA. CDR3 sequence reads: CSVEASGNLYNEQFF. The CDR3 DNA follows: TGCAGCGTTGAAGCTAGCGGGAACTTGTACAATGAGCAGTTCTTC.